The present T cell receptor beta chain was sequenced within a study of blood T cell dynamics during melanoma immunotherapy. The table came from immunoSEQ multiplex PCR; TCRdb's copy has only in-frame clones and leaves some out. The sample has several thousand clones; about 80% are singletons. The time point is: week 3, after first cycle of checkpoint inhibitor. Germline CDR1 MNHEY, CDR2 SMNVEV (reference sequence). This CDR3 is 14 amino acids long. J gave up 8 bases and V 7 bases, and 5 bases lay outside the gene matches. V is TRBV27 and J is TRBJ2-1; TRBD2 aligns across 13 bases. The source is a human donor with melanoma. This specimen was blood, taken from a patient treated with checkpoint blockade. CDR3 in amino acids: CASKLAGGQYEQFF. DNA of the CDR3: TGTGCCAGCAAACTAGCGGGGGGGCAGTATGAGCAGTTCTTC.